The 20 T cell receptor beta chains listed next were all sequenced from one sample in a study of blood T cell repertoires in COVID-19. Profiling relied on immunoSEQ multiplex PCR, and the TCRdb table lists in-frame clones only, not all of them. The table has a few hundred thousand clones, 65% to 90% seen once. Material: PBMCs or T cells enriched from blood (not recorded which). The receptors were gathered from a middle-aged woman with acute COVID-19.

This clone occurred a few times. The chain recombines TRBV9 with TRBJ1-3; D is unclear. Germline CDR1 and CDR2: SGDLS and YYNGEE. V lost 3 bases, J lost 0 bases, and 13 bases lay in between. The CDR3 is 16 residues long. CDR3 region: CASSEPTESSGNTIYF. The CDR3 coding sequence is TGTGCCAGCAGCGAACCGACGGAGAGCTCTGGAAACACCATATATTTT.

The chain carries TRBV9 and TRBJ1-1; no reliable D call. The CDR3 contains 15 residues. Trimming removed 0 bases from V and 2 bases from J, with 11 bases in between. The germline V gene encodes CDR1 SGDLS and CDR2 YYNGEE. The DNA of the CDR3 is TGTGCCAGCAGCGTAGATCCGGGGAAAAACACTGAAGCTTTCTTT. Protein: CASSVDPGKNTEAFF.

The CDR3 coding sequence is TGTGCCAGCAGCTCTATGGGACAGGGGTTTATCACCGGGGAGCTGTTTTTT. Amino acid sequence: CASSSMGQGFITGELFF. The V call is TRBV7-8, the J call TRBJ2-2; 10 bases line up with TRBD1. CDR1 and CDR2 from the germline V gene are SGHVS and FQNEAQ. The CDR3 extends over 17 amino acids. The V and J ends lost 4 bases and 4 bases, in that order; junction bases with no gene match: 9.

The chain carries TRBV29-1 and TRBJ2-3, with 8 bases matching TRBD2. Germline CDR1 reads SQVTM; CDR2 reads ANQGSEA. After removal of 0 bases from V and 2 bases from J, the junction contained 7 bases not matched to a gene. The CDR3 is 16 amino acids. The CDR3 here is CSVEDGLAGDTDTQYF. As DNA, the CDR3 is TGCAGCGTTGAAGATGGGCTAGCGGGTGACACAGATACGCAGTATTTT.

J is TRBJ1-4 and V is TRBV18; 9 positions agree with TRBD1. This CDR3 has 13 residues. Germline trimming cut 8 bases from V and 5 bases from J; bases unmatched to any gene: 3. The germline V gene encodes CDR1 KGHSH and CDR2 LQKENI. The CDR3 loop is CASTGTGNEKLFF. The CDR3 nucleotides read TGTGCCAGCACCGGGACAGGGAATGAAAAACTGTTTTTT.

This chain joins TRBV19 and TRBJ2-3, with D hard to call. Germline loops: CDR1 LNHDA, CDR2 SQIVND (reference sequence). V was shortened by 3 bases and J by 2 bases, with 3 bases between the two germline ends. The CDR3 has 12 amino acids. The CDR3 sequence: CASSINTDTQYF. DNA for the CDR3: TGTGCCAGTAGTATCAACACAGATACGCAGTATTTT.

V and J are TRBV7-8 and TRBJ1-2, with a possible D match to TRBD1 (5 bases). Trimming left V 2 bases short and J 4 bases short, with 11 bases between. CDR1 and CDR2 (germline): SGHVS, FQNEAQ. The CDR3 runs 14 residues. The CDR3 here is CASSLLGGIYGYTF. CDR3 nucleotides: TGTGCCAGCAGCTTATTGGGGGGGATCTATGGCTACACCTTC. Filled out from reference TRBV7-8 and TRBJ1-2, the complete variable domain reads GAGVSQSPRYKVAKRGQDVALRCDPISGHVSLFWYQQALGQGPEFLTYFQNEAQLDKSGLPSDRFFAERPEGSVSTLKIQRTQQEDSAVYLCASSLLGGIYGYTFGSGTRLTVV.

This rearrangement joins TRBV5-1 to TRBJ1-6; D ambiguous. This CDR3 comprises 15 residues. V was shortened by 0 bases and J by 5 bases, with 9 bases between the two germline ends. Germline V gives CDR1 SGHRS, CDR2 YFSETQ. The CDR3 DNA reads TGCGCCAGCAGCTTGGGACAACGAGATAATTCACCCCTCCACTTT. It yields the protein CASSLGQRDNSPLHF. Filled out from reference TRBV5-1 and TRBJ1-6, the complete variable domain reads KAGVTQTPRYLIKTRGQQVTLSCSPISGHRSVSWYQQTPGQGLQFLFEYFSETQRNKGNFPGRFSGRQFSNSRSEMNVSTLELGDSALYLCASSLGQRDNSPLHFGNGTRLTVT.

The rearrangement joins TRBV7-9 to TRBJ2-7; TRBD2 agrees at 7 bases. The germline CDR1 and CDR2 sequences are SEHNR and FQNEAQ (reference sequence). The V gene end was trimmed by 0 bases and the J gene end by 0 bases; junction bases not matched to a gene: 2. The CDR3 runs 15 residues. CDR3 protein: CASSLAGDYSYEQYF. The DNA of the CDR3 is TGTGCCAGCAGCTTAGCGGGGGACTACTCCTACGAGCAGTACTTC.

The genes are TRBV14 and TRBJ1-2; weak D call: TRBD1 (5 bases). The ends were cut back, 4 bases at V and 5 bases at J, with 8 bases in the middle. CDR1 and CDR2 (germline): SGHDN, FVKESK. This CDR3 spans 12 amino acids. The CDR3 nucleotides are TGTGCCAGCAGCCGGTCAGGGTATGGCTACACCTTC. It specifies CASSRSGYGYTF. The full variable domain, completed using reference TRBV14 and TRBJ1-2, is EAGVTQFPSHSVIEKGQTVTLRCDPISGHDNLYWYRRVMGKEIKFLLHFVKESKQDESGMPNNRFLAERTGGTYSTLKVQPAELEDSGVYFCASSRSGYGYTFGSGTRLTVV.

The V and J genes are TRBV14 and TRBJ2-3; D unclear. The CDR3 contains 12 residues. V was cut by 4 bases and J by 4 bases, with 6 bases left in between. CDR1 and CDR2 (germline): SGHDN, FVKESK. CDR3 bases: TGTGCCAGCAGCCCCTCTGCAGATACGCAGTATTTT. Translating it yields CASSPSADTQYF.

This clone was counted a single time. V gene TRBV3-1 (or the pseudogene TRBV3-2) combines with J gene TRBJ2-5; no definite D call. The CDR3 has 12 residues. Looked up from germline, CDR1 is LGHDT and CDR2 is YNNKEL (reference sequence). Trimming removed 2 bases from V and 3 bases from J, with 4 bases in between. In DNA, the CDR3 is TGTGCCAGCAGCCAACTTGAAGAGACCCAGTACTTC. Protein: CASSQLEETQYF.

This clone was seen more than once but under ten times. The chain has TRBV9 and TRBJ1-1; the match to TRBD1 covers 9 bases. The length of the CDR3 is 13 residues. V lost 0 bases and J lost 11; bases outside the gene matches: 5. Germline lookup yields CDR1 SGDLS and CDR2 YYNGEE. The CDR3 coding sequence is TGTGCCAGCAGCGTAGAAGGACAGGGGAGGGCTTTCTTT. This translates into CASSVEGQGRAFF.

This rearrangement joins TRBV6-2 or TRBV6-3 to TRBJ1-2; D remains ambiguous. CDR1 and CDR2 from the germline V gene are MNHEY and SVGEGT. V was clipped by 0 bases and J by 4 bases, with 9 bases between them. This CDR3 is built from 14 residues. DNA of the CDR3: TGTGCCAGCAGTTACTCGCCTGCAGGCTATGGCTACACCTTC. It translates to CASSYSPAGYGYTF.

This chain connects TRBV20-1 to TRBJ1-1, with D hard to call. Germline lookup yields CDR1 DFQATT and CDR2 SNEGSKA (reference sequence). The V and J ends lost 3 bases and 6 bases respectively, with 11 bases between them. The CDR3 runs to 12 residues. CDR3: CSASTYNSEAFF. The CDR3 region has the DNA TGCAGTGCTAGTACCTATAACTCTGAAGCTTTCTTT.

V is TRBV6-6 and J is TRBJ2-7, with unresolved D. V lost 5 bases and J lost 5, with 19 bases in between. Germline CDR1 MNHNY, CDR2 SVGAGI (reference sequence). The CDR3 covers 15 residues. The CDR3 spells CASSASVGLQNEQYF. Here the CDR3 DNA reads TGTGCCAGCAGTGCATCGGTCGGGTTGCAGAACGAGCAGTACTTC.

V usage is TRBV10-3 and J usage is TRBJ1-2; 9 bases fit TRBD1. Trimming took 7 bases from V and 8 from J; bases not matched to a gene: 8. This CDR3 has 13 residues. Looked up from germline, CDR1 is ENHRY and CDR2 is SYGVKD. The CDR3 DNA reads TGTGCCATCAACGGACAGGGGTTTGACGGCTACACCTTC. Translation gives CAINGQGFDGYTF.

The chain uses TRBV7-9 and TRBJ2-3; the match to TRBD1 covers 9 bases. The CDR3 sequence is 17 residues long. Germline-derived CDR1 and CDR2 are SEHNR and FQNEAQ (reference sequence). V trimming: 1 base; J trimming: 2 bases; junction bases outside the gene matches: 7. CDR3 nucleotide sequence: TGTGCCAGCAGCTTAGGGACGGGACAGGGAACCACAGATACGCAGTATTTT. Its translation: CASSLGTGQGTTDTQYF.

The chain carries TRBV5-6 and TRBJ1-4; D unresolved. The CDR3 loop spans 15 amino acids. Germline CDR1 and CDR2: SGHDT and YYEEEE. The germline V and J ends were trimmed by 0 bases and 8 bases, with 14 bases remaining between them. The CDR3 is CASSLGGPGGEKLFF. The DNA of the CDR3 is TGTGCCAGCAGCTTGGGAGGTCCGGGAGGGGAAAAACTGTTTTTT.

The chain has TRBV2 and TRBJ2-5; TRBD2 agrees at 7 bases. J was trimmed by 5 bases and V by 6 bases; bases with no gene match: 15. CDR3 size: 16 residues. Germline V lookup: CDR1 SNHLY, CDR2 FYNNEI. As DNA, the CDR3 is TGTGCCAGCAGCGGTCTCGCGGCGGGGGAGTTGGAGACCCAGTACTTC. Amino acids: CASSGLAAGELETQYF.